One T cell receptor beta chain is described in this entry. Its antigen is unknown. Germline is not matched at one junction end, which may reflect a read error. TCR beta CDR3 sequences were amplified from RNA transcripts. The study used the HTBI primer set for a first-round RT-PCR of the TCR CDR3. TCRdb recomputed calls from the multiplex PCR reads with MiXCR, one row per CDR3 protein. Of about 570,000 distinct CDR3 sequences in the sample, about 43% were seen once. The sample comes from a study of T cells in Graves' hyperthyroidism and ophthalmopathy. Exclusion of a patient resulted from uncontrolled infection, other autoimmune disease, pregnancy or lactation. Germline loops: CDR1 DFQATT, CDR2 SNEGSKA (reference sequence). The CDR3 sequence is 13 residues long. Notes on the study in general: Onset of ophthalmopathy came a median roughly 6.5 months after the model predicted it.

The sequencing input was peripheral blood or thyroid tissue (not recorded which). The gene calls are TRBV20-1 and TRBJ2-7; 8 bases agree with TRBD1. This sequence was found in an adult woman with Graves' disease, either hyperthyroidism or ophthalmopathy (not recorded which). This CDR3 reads CSARDRGNHEQYF. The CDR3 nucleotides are TGCAGTGCCAGAGACAGGGGTAACCACGAGCAGTACTTC.